The TCR beta chain described here comes from a study of T-cell memory formation after mild COVID-19. The length of the CDR3 is 17 residues. The germline V gene encodes CDR1 SGHRS and CDR2 YFSETQ. Trimming removed 0 bases from V and 4 bases from J; junction bases left unmatched: 10. Employing constant-segment primers, 5'RACE generated TCR alpha and TCR beta cDNA libraries bearing sample barcodes and UMIs. TCRdb used MiXCR to reprocess the 5' RACE reads, holding one entry per CDR3 protein. Of 120,000 to 150,000 distinct CDR3 sequences in the sample, less than 20% were seen once. The chain links TRBV5-1 to TRBJ2-3, with 8 bases that match TRBD2. The sequencing input was PBMCs or a T cell subset sorted from them (not recorded which). The source is an adult woman who had mild COVID-19 (a few samples of this study predate the infection). Cell type and time point are not known. The CDR3 DNA is TGCGCCAGCAGCTTGGCCCCAGGCGGGGGGACCGCAGATACGCAGTATTTT. It encodes CASSLAPGGGTADTQYF.